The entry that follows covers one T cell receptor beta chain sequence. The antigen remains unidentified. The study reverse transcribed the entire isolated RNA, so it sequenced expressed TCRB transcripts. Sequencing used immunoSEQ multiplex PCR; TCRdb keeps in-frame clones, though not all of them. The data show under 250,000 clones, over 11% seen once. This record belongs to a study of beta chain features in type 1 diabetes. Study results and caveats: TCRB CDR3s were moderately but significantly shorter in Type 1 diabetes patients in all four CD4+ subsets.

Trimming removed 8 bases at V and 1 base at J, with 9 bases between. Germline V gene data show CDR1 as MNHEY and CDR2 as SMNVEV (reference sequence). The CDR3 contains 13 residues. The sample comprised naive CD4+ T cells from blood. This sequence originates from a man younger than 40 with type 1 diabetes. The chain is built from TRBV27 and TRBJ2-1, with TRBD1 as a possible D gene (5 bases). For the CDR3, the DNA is TGTGCCAGCGGGGCCTTTTCCTACAATGAGCAGTTCTTC. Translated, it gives CASGAFSYNEQFF.